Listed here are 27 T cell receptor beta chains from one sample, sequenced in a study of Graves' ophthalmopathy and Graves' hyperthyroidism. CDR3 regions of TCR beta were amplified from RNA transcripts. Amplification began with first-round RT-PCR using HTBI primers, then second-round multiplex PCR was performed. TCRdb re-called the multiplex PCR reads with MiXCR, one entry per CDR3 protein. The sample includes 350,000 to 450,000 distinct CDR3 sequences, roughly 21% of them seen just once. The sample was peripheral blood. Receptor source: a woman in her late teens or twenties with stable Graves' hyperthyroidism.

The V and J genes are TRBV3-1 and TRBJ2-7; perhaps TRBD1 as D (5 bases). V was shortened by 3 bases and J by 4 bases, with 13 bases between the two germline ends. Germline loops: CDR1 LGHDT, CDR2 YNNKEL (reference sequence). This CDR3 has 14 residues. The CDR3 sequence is CASSQDAGFYEQYF. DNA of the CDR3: TGTGCCAGCAGCCAGGACGCAGGGTTTTACGAGCAGTACTTC.

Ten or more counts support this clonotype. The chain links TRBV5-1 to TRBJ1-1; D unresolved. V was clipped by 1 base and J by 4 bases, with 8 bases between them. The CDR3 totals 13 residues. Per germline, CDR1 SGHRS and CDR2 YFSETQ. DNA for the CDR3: TGCGCCAGCAGCTTGAGCAGCTCCACTGAAGCTTTCTTT. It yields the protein CASSLSSSTEAFF.

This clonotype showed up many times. The CDR3 DNA follows: TGTGCCATCAGGACAGGAACCCAAGAGACCCAGTACTTC. It encodes CAIRTGTQETQYF. V gene TRBV10-3 combines with J gene TRBJ2-5; weak D call: TRBD1 (6 bases). With 6 bases removed from V and 1 base from J, the gap between germline ends came to 9 bases. The CDR3 loop spans 13 amino acids. Germline assignment: CDR1 ENHRY and CDR2 SYGVKD.

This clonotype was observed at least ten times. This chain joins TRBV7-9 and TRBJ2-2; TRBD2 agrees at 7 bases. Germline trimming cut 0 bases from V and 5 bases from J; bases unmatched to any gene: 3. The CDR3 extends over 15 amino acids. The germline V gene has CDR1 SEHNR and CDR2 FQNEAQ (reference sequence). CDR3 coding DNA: TGTGCCAGCAGCTTAGCGCAGGGAGGGACCGGGGAGCTGTTTTTT. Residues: CASSLAQGGTGELFF.

In DNA form, the CDR3 reads TGCAGTGCCCCCCCAGGGGGCAAGTTGGACTATGGCTACACCTTC. It specifies CSAPPGGKLDYGYTF. The gene calls are TRBV20-1 and TRBJ1-2; TRBD1 aligns across 8 bases. V shed 6 bases and J 3 bases; nucleotides not matched to a gene: 12. Germline V gene data show CDR1 as DFQATT and CDR2 as SNEGSKA (reference sequence). CDR3 length equals 15 residues.

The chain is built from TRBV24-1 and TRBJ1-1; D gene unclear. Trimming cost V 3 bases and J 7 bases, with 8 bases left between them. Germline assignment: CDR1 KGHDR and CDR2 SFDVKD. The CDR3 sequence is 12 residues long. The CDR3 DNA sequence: TGTGCCACCAGTGATCGCACGGGTGAAGCTTTCTTT. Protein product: CATSDRTGEAFF.

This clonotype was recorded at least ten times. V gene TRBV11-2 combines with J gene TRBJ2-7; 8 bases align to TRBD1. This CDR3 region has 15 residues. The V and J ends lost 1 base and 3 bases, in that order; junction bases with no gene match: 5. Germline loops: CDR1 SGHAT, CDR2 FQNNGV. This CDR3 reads CASSLGPQGVYEQYF. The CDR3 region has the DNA TGTGCCAGCAGCTTAGGACCACAGGGGGTCTACGAGCAGTACTTC.

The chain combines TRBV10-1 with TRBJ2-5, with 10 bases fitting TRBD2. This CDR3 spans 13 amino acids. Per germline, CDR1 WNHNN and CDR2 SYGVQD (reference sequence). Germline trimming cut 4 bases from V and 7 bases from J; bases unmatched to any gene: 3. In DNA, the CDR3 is TGCGCCAGCAGTGGGACTAGCGGAGGGACCCAGTACTTC. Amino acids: CASSGTSGGTQYF.

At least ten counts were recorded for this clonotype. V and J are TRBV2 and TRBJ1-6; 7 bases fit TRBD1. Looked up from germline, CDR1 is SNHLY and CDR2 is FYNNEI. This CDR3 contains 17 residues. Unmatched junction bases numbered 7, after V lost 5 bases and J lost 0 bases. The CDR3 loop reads CASSRQGKSSYNSPLHF. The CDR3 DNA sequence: TGTGCCAGCAGTAGACAGGGAAAGAGCTCCTATAATTCACCCCTCCACTTT.

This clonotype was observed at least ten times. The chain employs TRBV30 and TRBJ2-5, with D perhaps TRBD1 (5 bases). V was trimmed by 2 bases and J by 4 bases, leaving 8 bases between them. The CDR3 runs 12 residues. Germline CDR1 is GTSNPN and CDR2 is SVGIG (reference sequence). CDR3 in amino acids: CAWSYQGETQYF. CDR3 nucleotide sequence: TGTGCCTGGAGTTATCAGGGAGAGACCCAGTACTTC.

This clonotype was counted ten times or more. The CDR3 nucleotides are TGTGCCAGCAGTTTCGGTTCTGGTTGGACTGAAGCTTTCTTT. It translates to CASSFGSGWTEAFF. The chain uses TRBV6-5 and TRBJ1-1, with D unclear. The CDR3 has 14 residues. In germline, CDR1 is MNHEY, CDR2 SVGAGI. The V gene lost 4 bases and the J gene lost 5 bases, with 14 bases spanning the gap.

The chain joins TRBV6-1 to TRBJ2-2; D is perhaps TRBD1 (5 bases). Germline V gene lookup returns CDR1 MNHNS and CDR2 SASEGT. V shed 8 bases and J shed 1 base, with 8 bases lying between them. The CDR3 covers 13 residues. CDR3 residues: CASGGQNTGELFF. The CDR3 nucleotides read TGTGCCAGCGGTGGACAGAACACCGGGGAGCTGTTTTTT.

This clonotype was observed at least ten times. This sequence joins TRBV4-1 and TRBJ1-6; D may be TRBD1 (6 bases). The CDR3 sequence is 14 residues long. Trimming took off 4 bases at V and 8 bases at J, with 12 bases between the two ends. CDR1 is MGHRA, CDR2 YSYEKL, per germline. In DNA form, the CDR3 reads TGCGCCAGCAGCCCCGGGACACCTTATTCACCCCTCCACTTT. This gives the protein CASSPGTPYSPLHF.

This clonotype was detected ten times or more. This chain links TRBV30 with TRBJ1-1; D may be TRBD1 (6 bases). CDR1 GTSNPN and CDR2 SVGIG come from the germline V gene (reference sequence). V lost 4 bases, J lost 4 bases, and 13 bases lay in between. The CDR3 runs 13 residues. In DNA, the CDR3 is TGTGCCTGGAACAGGGACGGCGGCACTGAAGCTTTCTTT. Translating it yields CAWNRDGGTEAFF.

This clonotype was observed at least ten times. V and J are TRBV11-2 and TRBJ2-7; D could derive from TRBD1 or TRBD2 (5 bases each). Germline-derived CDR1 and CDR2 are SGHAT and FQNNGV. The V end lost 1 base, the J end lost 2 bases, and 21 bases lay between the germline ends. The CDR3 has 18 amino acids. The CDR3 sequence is CASSLGGSLVAPTYEQYF. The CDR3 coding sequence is TGTGCCAGCAGCTTAGGGGGCTCACTAGTCGCACCTACCTACGAGCAGTACTTC.

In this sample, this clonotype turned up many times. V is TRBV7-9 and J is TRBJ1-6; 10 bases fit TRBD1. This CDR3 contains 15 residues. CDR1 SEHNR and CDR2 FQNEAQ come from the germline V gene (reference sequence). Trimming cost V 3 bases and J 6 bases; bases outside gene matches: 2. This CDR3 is CASSFRDRGNSPLHF. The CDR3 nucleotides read TGTGCCAGCAGCTTCCGGGACAGGGGTAATTCACCCCTCCACTTT.

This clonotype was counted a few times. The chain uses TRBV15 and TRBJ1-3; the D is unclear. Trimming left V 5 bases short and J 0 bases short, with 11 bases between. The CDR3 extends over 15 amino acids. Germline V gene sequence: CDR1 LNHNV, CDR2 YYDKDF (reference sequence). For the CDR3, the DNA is TGTGCCACCAGCGGAAGACTGGGCTCTGGAAACACCATATATTTT. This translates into CATSGRLGSGNTIYF.

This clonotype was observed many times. The CDR3 nucleotides are TGTGCCAGCAGTGAAGGCCCCGGCTGGGCGGGAGTAAACATTCAGTACTTC. This gives the protein CASSEGPGWAGVNIQYF. The chain employs TRBV2 and TRBJ2-4, with TRBD2 identical over 7 bases. Germline-derived CDR1 and CDR2 are SNHLY and FYNNEI. V dropped 1 base and J dropped 6; count of bases not matched to a gene: 12. The CDR3 is 17 residues long.

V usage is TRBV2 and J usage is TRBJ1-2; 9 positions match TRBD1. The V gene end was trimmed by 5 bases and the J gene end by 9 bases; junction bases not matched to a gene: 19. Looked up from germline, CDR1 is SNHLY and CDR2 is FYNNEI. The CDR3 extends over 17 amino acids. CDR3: CASSPRTGVRRKVSYTF. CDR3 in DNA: TGTGCCAGCAGTCCCCGGACAGGGGTCAGGAGGAAAGTCAGCTACACCTTC.

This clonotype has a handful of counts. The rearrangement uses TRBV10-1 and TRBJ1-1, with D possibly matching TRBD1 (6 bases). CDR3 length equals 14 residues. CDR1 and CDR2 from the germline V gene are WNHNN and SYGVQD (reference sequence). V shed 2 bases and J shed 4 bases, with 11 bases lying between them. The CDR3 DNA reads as TGCGCCAGCAGTGAGGCAGGGGAGGGCACTGAAGCTTTCTTT. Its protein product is CASSEAGEGTEAFF.

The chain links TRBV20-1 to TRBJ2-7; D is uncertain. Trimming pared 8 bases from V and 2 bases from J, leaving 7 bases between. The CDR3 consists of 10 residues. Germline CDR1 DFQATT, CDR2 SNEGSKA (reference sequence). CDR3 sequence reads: CSSSTYEQYF. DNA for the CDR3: TGCAGTTCCTCTACCTACGAGCAGTACTTC.

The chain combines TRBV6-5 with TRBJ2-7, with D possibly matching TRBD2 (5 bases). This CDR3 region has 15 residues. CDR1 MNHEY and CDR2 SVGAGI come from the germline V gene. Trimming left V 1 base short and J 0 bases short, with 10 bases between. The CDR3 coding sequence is TGTGCCAGCAGTTACTACGTGGGGAGCTCCTACGAGCAGTACTTC. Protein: CASSYYVGSSYEQYF.

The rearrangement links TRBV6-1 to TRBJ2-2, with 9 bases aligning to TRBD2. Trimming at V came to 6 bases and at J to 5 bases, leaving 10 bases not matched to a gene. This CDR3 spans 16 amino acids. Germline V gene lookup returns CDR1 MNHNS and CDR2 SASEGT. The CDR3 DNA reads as TGTGCCAGCAGCAACCGACTAGCGGTTACAACCGGGGAGCTGTTTTTT. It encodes CASSNRLAVTTGELFF.

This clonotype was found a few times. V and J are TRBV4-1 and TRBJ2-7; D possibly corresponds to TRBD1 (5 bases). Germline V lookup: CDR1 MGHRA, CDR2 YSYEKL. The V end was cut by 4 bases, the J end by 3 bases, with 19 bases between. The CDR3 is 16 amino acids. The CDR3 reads CASSPDRTILNYEQYF. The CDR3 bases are TGCGCCAGCAGCCCTGACAGAACAATACTGAACTACGAGCAGTACTTC.

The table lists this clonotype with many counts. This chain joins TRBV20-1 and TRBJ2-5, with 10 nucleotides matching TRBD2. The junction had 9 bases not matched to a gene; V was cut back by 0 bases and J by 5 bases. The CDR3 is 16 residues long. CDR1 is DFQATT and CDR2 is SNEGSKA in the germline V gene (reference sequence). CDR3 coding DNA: TGCAGTGCTAGAGATACCCTAGCGGGAGATCGGGAGACCCAGTACTTC. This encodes CSARDTLAGDRETQYF.

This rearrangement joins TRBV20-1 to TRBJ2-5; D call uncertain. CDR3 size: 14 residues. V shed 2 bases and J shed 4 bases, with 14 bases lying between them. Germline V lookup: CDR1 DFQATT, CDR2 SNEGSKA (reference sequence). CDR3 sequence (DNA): TGCAGTGCTAGACCACCTTCCAGAGGAGAGACCCAGTACTTC. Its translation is CSARPPSRGETQYF.

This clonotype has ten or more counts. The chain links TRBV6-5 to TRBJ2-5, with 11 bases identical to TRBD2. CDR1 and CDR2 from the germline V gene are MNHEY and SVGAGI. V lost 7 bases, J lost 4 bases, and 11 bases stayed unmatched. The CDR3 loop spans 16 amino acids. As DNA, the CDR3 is TGTGCCAGCAACCCCGTAGCGGGAGGGGGGGGAGAGACCCAGTACTTC. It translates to CASNPVAGGGGETQYF.